A single T cell receptor (beta chain) is shown here with its context. The antigen is unknown. The data were taken from a study of vaccination effects on CD4 cells after COVID-19. Notes on the study in general: In healthy vaccinees, only 1 of 255 vaccine-induced clones cross-reacted with common cold coronaviruses.

This table comes from immunoSEQ multiplex PCR, and its TCRdb copy is limited to in-frame clones, with some not included. Here the sample spans about 58,000 clones, about three quarters being singletons. CDR1 and CDR2 (germline): MDHEN, SYDVKM. Trimming removed 7 bases from V and 0 bases from J, with 15 bases in between. CDR3 size: 15 residues. Culture lasted over 9 days before CD4+ T cell isolation. The authors replaced half the medium with IL-2 medium on days 3 and 7. The V gene is TRBV28, the J gene TRBJ1-1, with TRBD1 as a possible D gene (5 bases). The origin of this receptor is a human donor who received a COVID-19 vaccine. The sample consisted of CD4+ T cells from PBMCs cultured without peptide, taken before COVID-19 vaccination. This CDR3 reads CASIPSGQLNTEAFF. DNA for the CDR3: TGTGCCAGCATTCCATCCGGACAACTGAACACTGAAGCTTTCTTT.